The present entry profiles one TCR beta chain with its context. This entry is derived from a study of CD8 T cells in Susac syndrome. Random hexamers were used to reverse transcribe roughly 0.5 to 1 ug of RNA. The method of amplification for TCR beta CDR3 was immunoSEQ multiplex PCR, covering 54 Vbeta and 13 Jbeta. In TCRdb, the immunoSEQ multiplex PCR reads were re-called with MiXCR into one record per CDR3 protein. This sample has about 200,000 distinct CDR3 sequences, with 85% to 95% found just once. This TCR derives from a human donor in good health. Sequencing was performed on CD4+ T cells from PBMCs.

CDR3: CASSEAYEQYV. The CDR3 DNA is TGTGCCAGCAGTGAAGCCTACGAGCAGTACGTC. The chain links TRBV2 to TRBJ2-7; D is unclear. V lost 0 bases to trimming and J lost 3 bases, with 0 bases between them. From germline, CDR1 is SNHLY and CDR2 FYNNEI. The CDR3 totals 11 residues.